Presented here are 5 T cell receptor beta chains from one specimen sequenced in a study of T cell repertoires in cytomegalovirus infection. TCRdb reprocessed the reads with MiXCR, giving one entry per CDR3 protein. The sample shows 800,000 to 950,000 distinct CDR3 sequences, about 30% of them seen only once. Their recognized antigens are unknown. The material was cultured CD8+ T cells from PBMCs, obtained from culture after CMV antigen stimulation. The source is a human donor in good health (CMV status not recorded). Some clones in this sample may be carry-over from other donors' samples.

The V call is TRBV4-1, the J call TRBJ1-5; D ambiguous. The CDR3 length is 14 residues. Germline CDR1 reads MGHRA; CDR2 reads YSYEKL. The germline V and J ends were trimmed by 0 bases and 2 bases, with 5 bases remaining between them. The CDR3 here is CASSQDGGNQPQHF. CDR3 sequence (DNA): TGCGCCAGCAGCCAAGACGGGGGCAATCAGCCCCAGCATTTT.

This chain links TRBV4-1 with TRBJ1-1; D gene unclear. Trimming removed 3 bases from V and 3 bases from J, with 8 bases in between. Germline V lookup: CDR1 MGHRA, CDR2 YSYEKL. The CDR3 loop spans 13 amino acids. In DNA, the CDR3 is TGCGCCAGCAGCCAGGACGGAGACACTGAAGCTTTCTTT. Protein: CASSQDGDTEAFF.

This clonotype came up many times. V is TRBV7-9 and J is TRBJ2-1, with D tentatively TRBD1 (5 bases). Germline V CDR1 and CDR2: SEHNR, FQNEAQ (reference sequence). Trimming shortened V by 5 bases and J by 0 bases, and 23 bases separated the two germline ends. This CDR3 is built from 19 residues. In DNA, the CDR3 is TGTGCCAGCAGCCTGCCCATGGCCCCCCTAAGGGGCTCCTACAATGAGCAGTTCTTC. Encoded protein: CASSLPMAPLRGSYNEQFF.

The chain employs TRBV29-1 and TRBJ1-1, with 10 bases lining up with TRBD1. V lost 1 base and J lost 6; bases outside the gene matches: 2. CDR1 and CDR2 (germline): SQVTM, ANQGSEA. The CDR3 has 13 amino acids. As DNA, the CDR3 is TGCAGCGTTGAAGGCGACAGGGGGCCTGAAGCTTTCTTT. Residues: CSVEGDRGPEAFF.

This clonotype has just a few counts. No conserved phenylalanine or tryptophan ends this CDR3, so it is likely a read error. The chain recombines TRBV7-9 with TRBJ2-1; D call uncertain. CDR3 length: 12 residues. Germline loops: CDR1 SEHNR, CDR2 FQNEAQ (reference sequence). The germline V and J ends were trimmed by 5 bases and 12 bases, with 14 bases remaining between them. The CDR3: CASSPPEPRQFL. The CDR3, as DNA: TGTGCCAGCAGCCCCCCCGAGCCCCGGCAGTTCCTC.